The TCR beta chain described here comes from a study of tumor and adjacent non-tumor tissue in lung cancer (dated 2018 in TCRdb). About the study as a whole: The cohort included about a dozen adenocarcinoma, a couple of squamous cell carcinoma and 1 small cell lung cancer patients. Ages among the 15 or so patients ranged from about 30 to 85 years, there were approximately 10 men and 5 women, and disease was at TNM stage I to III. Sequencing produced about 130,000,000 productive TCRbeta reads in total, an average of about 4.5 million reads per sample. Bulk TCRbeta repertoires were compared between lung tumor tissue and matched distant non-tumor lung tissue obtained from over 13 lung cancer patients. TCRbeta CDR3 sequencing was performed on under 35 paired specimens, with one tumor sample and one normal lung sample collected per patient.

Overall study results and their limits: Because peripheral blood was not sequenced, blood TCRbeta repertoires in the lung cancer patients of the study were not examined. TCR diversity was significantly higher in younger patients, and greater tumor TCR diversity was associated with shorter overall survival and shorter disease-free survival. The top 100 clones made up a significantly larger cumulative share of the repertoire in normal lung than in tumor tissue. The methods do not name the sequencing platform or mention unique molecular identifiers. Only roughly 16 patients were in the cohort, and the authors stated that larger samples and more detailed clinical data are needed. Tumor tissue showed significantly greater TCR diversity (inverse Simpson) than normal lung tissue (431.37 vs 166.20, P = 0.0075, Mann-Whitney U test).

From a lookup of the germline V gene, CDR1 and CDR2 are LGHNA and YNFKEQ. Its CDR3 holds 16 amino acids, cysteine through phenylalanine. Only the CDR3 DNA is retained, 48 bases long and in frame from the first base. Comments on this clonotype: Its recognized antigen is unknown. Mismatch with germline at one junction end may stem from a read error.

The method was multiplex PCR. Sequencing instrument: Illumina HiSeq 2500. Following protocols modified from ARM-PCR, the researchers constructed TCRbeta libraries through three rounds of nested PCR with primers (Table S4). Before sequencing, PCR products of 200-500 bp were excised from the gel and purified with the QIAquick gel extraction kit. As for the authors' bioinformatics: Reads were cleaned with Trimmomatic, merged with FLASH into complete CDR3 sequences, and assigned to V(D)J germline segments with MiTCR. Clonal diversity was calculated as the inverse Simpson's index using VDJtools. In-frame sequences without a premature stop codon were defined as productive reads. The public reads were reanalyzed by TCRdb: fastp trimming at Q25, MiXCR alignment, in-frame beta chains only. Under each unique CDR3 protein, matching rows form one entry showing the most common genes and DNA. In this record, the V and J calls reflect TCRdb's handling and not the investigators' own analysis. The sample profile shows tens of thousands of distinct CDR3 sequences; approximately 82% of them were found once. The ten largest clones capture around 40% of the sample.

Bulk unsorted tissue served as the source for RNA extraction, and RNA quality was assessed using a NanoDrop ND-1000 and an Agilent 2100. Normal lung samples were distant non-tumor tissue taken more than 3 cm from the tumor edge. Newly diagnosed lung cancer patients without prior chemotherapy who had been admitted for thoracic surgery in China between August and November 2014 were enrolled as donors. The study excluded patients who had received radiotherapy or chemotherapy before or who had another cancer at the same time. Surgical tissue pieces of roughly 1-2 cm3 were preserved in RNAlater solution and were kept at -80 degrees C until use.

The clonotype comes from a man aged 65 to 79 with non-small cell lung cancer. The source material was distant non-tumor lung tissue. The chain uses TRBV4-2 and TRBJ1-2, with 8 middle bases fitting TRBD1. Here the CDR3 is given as CARSQEQGAPSYRYTF. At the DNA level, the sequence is TGTGCCAGAAGCCAAGAGCAGGGGGCGCCTAGCTATCGCTACACCTTC.